The next 23 T cell receptor beta chains were all read from a single sample in a study of tumor-infiltrating T cells and Merkel cell polyomavirus. Background on the study: The T cells studied were KLL-specific CD8+ cells against Merkel polyomavirus.

The method was immunoSEQ multiplex PCR; TCRdb's version includes in-frame clones alone and lacks a portion of them. The sample lists 20,000 to 30,000 clones, about 90% occurring once. Immunohistochemistry showed robust Merkel cell polyomavirus Large T antigen staining in every patient's tumor. Sequencing used lymph node tissue. The origin of the receptors is a man between 50 and 59 years old with Merkel cell carcinoma.

The chain couples TRBV27 to TRBJ1-2; 8 bases align to TRBD1. In germline, CDR1 is MNHEY, CDR2 SMNVEV (reference sequence). The CDR3 spans 16 residues. V was clipped by 6 bases and J by 5 bases; unmatched bases: 14. The CDR3 protein is CASRPGQTDRAYGYTF. CDR3 DNA: TGTGCCAGCAGACCGGGTCAGACGGACAGGGCGTATGGCTACACCTTC.

V and J are TRBV5-1 and TRBJ1-1; TRBD1 agrees at 9 bases. Germline CDR1 is SGHRS and CDR2 is YFSETQ. The V segment lost 3 bases and the J segment 2 bases; nucleotides outside the gene matches: 11. CDR3 length equals 17 residues. In nucleotides, the CDR3 is TGCGCCAGCAGCTCACGACAGGGGGATATTCATAACACTGAAGCTTTCTTT. Its translation: CASSSRQGDIHNTEAFF.

The J gene is TRBJ1-5, the V gene TRBV28, with D uncertain. This CDR3 is 12 amino acids long. The germline V and J ends were trimmed by 8 bases and 0 bases, with 5 bases remaining between them. Germline values: CDR1 MDHEN, CDR2 SYDVKM. The CDR3 protein is CASRGSNQPQHF. The DNA of the CDR3 is TGTGCCAGCCGGGGTAGCAATCAGCCCCAGCATTTT.

This chain connects TRBV28 to TRBJ2-1, with 12 bases that match TRBD2. Germline trimming cut 6 bases from V and 7 bases from J; bases unmatched to any gene: 7. The CDR3 covers 15 residues. Germline CDR1 reads MDHEN; CDR2 reads SYDVKM. The CDR3 DNA follows: TGTGCCAGCAGCCCTACTAGCGGGGGGCTGAATGAGCAGTTCTTC. Translated: CASSPTSGGLNEQFF.

The chain employs TRBV10-3 and TRBJ2-1; 7 nucleotides align to TRBD1. The germline V gene encodes CDR1 ENHRY and CDR2 SYGVKD. CDR3 size: 16 residues. The ends lost 1 base at V and 6 bases at J; junction bases unmatched: 9. CDR3 nucleotide sequence: TGTGCCATCAGTGAGTACAGGGGACGTGGTCCCAATGAGCAGTTCTTC. Its protein product is CAISEYRGRGPNEQFF.

The CDR3 coding sequence is TGCGCCAGCAGTCCCGGGACAGGAGGCGACGAGCAGTACTTC. Translated, it gives CASSPGTGGDEQYF. The rearrangement joins TRBV5-1 to TRBJ2-7, with 8 bases matching TRBD1. This CDR3 comprises 14 residues. CDR1 and CDR2 (germline): SGHRS, YFSETQ. Trimming removed 5 bases from V and 5 bases from J; junction bases left unmatched: 9.

J is TRBJ2-7 and V is TRBV2, with D possibly TRBD1 on 6 matching bases. Germline V CDR1 and CDR2: SNHLY, FYNNEI. The CDR3 extends over 15 amino acids. V was shortened by 5 bases and J by 0 bases, with 14 bases between the two germline ends. Here the CDR3 reads CASSRTGPPSYEQYF. Written as DNA, the CDR3 is TGTGCCAGCAGTCGAACAGGGCCCCCCTCCTACGAGCAGTACTTC.

The V gene is TRBV5-1, the J gene TRBJ1-1, with D maybe TRBD1 (6 bases). The CDR3 length is 13 residues. The germline V gene encodes CDR1 SGHRS and CDR2 YFSETQ. The V and J ends lost 2 bases and 3 bases respectively, with 8 bases between them. As DNA, the CDR3 is TGCGCCAGCAGCTTTCGGACAGACACTGAAGCTTTCTTT. It codes for CASSFRTDTEAFF. Filled out from reference TRBV5-1 and TRBJ1-1, the complete variable domain reads KAGVTQTPRYLIKTRGQQVTLSCSPISGHRSVSWYQQTPGQGLQFLFEYFSETQRNKGNFPGRFSGRQFSNSRSEMNVSTLELGDSALYLCASSFRTDTEAFFGQGTRLTVV.

This sequence joins TRBV7-2 and TRBJ2-7; TRBD2 might be the D (6 bases). This CDR3 contains 14 residues. The V end was cut by 4 bases, the J end by 0 bases, with 10 bases between. Germline V gives CDR1 SGHTA, CDR2 FQGNSA. The CDR3 spells CASSSWGVSYEQYF. The DNA for the CDR3 is TGTGCCAGCAGCTCCTGGGGGGTCTCCTACGAGCAGTACTTC. Full variable domain (rest looked up from reference TRBV7-2 and TRBJ2-7): GAGVSQSPSNKVTEKGKDVELRCDPISGHTALYWYRQSLGQGLEFLIYFQGNSAPDKSGLPSDRFSAERTGGSVSTLTIQRTQQEDSAVYLCASSSWGVSYEQYFGPGTRLTVT.

V usage is TRBV27 and J usage is TRBJ2-7; the D gene is possibly TRBD2 (6 bases). The CDR3 runs to 13 residues. Trimming stripped 6 bases from V and 7 bases from J, with 16 bases between. Looked up from germline, CDR1 is MNHEY and CDR2 is SMNVEV (reference sequence). The CDR3 DNA reads as TGTGCCAGCAGCCCCACCCCACGGGGGGAGCAGTACTTC. Translation gives CASSPTPRGEQYF.

The V call is TRBV27, the J call TRBJ2-7; no clear D gene. CDR1 is MNHEY and CDR2 is SMNVEV in the germline V gene (reference sequence). Trimming pared 8 bases from V and 2 bases from J, leaving 4 bases between. The CDR3 sequence is 10 residues long. The CDR3 here is CASGPYEQYF. As DNA, the CDR3 is TGTGCCAGCGGGCCCTACGAGCAGTACTTC.

The chain combines TRBV7-8 with TRBJ2-1; D uncertain. Trimming took 5 bases from V and 0 from J, leaving 8 bases between them. The germline CDR1 and CDR2 sequences are SGHVS and FQNEAQ. This CDR3 has 14 amino acids. The CDR3: CASSRDNSYNEQFF. The CDR3, as DNA: TGTGCCAGCAGCCGCGACAACTCCTACAATGAGCAGTTCTTC.

The V and J genes are TRBV9 and TRBJ2-5, with D unclear. V was clipped by 0 bases and J by 2 bases, with 5 bases between them. The CDR3 runs 13 residues. Germline values: CDR1 SGDLS, CDR2 YYNGEE. The CDR3 here is CASSVGEQETQYF. CDR3 nucleotides: TGTGCCAGCAGCGTAGGAGAGCAAGAGACCCAGTACTTC.

The gene calls are TRBV27 and TRBJ2-7, with TRBD2 matching 9 bases. Germline trimming cut 7 bases from V and 2 bases from J; bases unmatched to any gene: 15. The CDR3 loop spans 17 amino acids. Germline CDR1 is MNHEY and CDR2 is SMNVEV (reference sequence). CDR3 region: CASTLSGGGLVAYEQYF. In nucleotides, the CDR3 is TGTGCCAGCACCCTTAGCGGGGGAGGTCTCGTCGCCTACGAGCAGTACTTC.

The V call is TRBV30, the J call TRBJ1-1; TRBD1 agrees at 7 bases. The CDR3 spans 15 residues. The V gene end was trimmed by 2 bases and the J gene end by 5 bases; junction bases not matched to a gene: 11. Germline lookup yields CDR1 GTSNPN and CDR2 SVGIG (reference sequence). CDR3 loop: CAWSQRQGLATEAFF. The DNA for the CDR3 is TGTGCCTGGAGTCAACGACAGGGTTTAGCAACTGAAGCTTTCTTT.

The V gene is TRBV27, the J gene TRBJ1-1, with a weak D call TRBD1 (6 bases). CDR3 length: 19 residues. V was pared by 4 bases and J by 0 bases, with 24 bases between. Germline assignment: CDR1 MNHEY and CDR2 SMNVEV (reference sequence). The CDR3 region is CASSSLSVGTPFMNTEAFF. The CDR3 DNA reads as TGTGCCAGCAGTTCCCTATCGGTCGGGACACCTTTCATGAACACTGAAGCTTTCTTT.

The chain is built from TRBV10-3 and TRBJ2-1; 8 nucleotides agree with TRBD1. Germline lookup yields CDR1 ENHRY and CDR2 SYGVKD. The CDR3 totals 15 residues. V was clipped by 0 bases and J by 6 bases; unmatched bases: 4. CDR3 DNA: TGTGCCATCAGTGAGTCTTTGACAGGGGTCAATGAGCAGTTCTTC. Protein product: CAISESLTGVNEQFF.

The chain has TRBV7-2 and TRBJ1-6; the D gene is possibly TRBD1 (6 bases). V lost 5 bases and J 7 bases, leaving 12 bases between the germline ends. The CDR3 sequence is 14 residues long. Germline assignment: CDR1 SGHTA and CDR2 FQGNSA. The CDR3 DNA follows: TGTGCCAGCAGCCATGGGACACCAAATTCACCCCTCCACTTT. This gives the protein CASSHGTPNSPLHF.

This CDR3 is CASSLMPSPTDTQYF. The CDR3 DNA follows: TGCGCCAGCAGCTTGATGCCTAGCCCCACAGATACGCAGTATTTT. V usage is TRBV5-1 and J usage is TRBJ2-3; tentative D call: TRBD2 (5 bases). Germline assignment: CDR1 SGHRS and CDR2 YFSETQ. Trimming took 1 base from V and 2 from J, leaving 11 bases between them. This CDR3 contains 15 residues.

The chain combines TRBV18 with TRBJ2-1, with D possibly TRBD1 on 5 matching bases. V dropped 1 base and J dropped 5 bases, with 6 bases sitting between them. This CDR3 has 13 amino acids. Per the germline V gene, CDR1 is KGHSH and CDR2 is LQKENI. The chain's CDR3 is CASSPQGNNEQFF. The DNA of the CDR3 is TGTGCCAGCTCACCACAGGGGAACAATGAGCAGTTCTTC.

The chain recombines TRBV19 with TRBJ2-1; 7 positions agree with TRBD2. There are 15 residues in the CDR3. Germline lookup yields CDR1 LNHDA and CDR2 SQIVND (reference sequence). J was trimmed by 1 base and V by 3 bases; bases with no gene match: 3. The CDR3 DNA reads TGTGCCAGTAGTATGCGCGGGAGTTCCTACAATGAGCAGTTCTTC. Protein: CASSMRGSSYNEQFF.

The V and J genes are TRBV7-9 and TRBJ2-5, with 7 bases fitting TRBD2. The germline V gene encodes CDR1 SEHNR and CDR2 FQNEAQ (reference sequence). This CDR3 has 15 residues. V was clipped by 7 bases and J by 7 bases; unmatched bases: 15. The CDR3 is CASNLGGTTPGTQYF. For the CDR3, the DNA is TGTGCCAGCAACCTAGGCGGGACTACCCCAGGGACCCAGTACTTC. The whole variable domain, filled in from reference TRBV7-9 and TRBJ2-5, reads DTGVSQNPRHKITKRGQNVTFRCDPISEHNRLYWYRQTLGQGPEFLTYFQNEAQLEKSRLLSDRFSAERPKGSFSTLEIQRTEQGDSAMYLCASNLGGTTPGTQYFGPGTRLLVL.

The genes are TRBV2 and TRBJ2-1; 7 bases line up with TRBD1. V lost 3 bases, J lost 1 base, and 3 bases stayed unmatched. This CDR3 contains 15 residues. CDR1 SNHLY and CDR2 FYNNEI come from the germline V gene. The CDR3: CASSETGISYNEQFF. CDR3 nucleotides: TGTGCCAGCAGTGAGACAGGGATATCCTACAATGAGCAGTTCTTC.